Below are 6 T cell receptor beta chains sequenced from a single sample in a study of T cell repertoires in cytomegalovirus infection. Their antigen targets remain unknown. TCRdb re-called the reads through MiXCR, storing one row per CDR3 protein. The repertoire holds about 770,000 distinct CDR3 sequences, with 25% to 35% as singletons. The sample in question was cultured CD8+ T cells from PBMCs, obtained from culture after CMV antigen stimulation. The receptor set was obtained from a human donor in good health (CMV status not recorded). Some clones in this sample may be carry-over from other donors' samples.

The chain carries TRBV27 and TRBJ2-5; D unclear. Germline CDR1 is MNHEY and CDR2 is SMNVEV (reference sequence). Trimming removed 8 bases at V and 7 bases at J, with 14 bases between. The CDR3 has 12 amino acids. In nucleotides, the CDR3 is TGTGCCAGCCTCCATAGTTCCGGGACCCAGTACTTC. This translates into CASLHSSGTQYF.

The CDR3: CASSLFSLGGNTGELFF. As DNA, the CDR3 is TGTGCCAGCAGTTTATTTAGTCTGGGGGGTAACACCGGGGAGCTGTTTTTT. V is TRBV27 and J is TRBJ2-2, with D perhaps TRBD2 (6 bases). The CDR3 runs to 17 residues. Germline V gene data show CDR1 as MNHEY and CDR2 as SMNVEV (reference sequence). V shed 1 base and J shed 2 bases, with 14 bases lying between them.

This clonotype was found once. The V gene is TRBV9, the J gene TRBJ2-3, with D perhaps being TRBD1 or TRBD2 (6 bases each). The CDR3 covers 16 residues. V lost 0 bases and J 1 base, leaving 12 bases between the germline ends. The V gene's germline CDR1 is SGDLS and CDR2 YYNGEE. The CDR3 here is CASSVEIRGGTDTQYF. The CDR3 DNA reads as TGTGCCAGCAGCGTAGAAATAAGGGGGGGCACAGATACGCAGTATTTT.

This clonotype was counted a few times. The V and J genes are TRBV4-3 and TRBJ2-2, with 9 bases that match TRBD1. The CDR3 has 15 residues. V gave up 3 bases and J gave up 7 bases; unmatched junction bases: 6. Germline V gene sequence: CDR1 LGHNA, CDR2 YSLEER. CDR3 coding DNA: TGCGCCAGCAGCCAGGGGGACAGGGCGGTCGGGGAGCTGTTTTTT. This sequence encodes CASSQGDRAVGELFF.

CDR3 residues: CASSSAGTLNEQFF. The CDR3, as DNA: TGTGCCAGCAGCTCGGCCGGGACTCTCAATGAGCAGTTCTTC. The chain recombines TRBV7-6 with TRBJ2-1; the D gene is possibly TRBD2 (6 bases). CDR1 SGHVS and CDR2 FNYEAQ come from the germline V gene. There are 14 residues in the CDR3. V shed 4 bases and J shed 6 bases, with 13 bases lying between them.

Only a few counts were recorded for this clonotype. This chain uses TRBV24-1 with TRBJ2-1; 10 positions match TRBD1. Germline V gene data show CDR1 as KGHDR and CDR2 as SFDVKD. The CDR3 is 17 residues long. J was trimmed by 7 bases and V by 1 base; bases with no gene match: 9. CDR3 sequence (DNA): TGTGCCACCAGTGATTTCAAAAGGGACAGGGGAAGGAATGAGCAGTTCTTC. It codes for CATSDFKRDRGRNEQFF.